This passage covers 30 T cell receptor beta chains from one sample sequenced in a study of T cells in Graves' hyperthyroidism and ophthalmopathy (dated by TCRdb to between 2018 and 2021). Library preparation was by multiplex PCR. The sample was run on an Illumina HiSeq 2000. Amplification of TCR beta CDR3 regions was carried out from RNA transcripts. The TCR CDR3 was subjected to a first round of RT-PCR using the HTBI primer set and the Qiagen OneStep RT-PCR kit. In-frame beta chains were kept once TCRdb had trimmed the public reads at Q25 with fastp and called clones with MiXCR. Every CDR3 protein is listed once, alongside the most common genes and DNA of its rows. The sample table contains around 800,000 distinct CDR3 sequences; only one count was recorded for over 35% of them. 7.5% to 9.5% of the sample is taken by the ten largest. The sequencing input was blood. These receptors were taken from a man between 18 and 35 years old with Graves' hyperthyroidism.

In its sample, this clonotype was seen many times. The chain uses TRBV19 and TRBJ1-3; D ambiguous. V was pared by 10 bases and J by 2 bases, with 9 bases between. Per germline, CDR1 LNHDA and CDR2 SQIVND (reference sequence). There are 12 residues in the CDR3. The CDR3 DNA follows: TGTGCCACGGGGTTTGCTGGAAACACCATATATTTT. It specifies CATGFAGNTIYF.

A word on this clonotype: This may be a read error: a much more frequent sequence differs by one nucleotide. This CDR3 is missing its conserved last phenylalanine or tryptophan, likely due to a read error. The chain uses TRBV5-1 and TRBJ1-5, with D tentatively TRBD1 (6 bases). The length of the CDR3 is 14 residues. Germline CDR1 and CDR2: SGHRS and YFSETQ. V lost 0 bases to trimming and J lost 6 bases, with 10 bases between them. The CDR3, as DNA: TGCGCCAGCAGCTTGGACCAGGGGAGTCAGCCCCAGCATCTT. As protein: CASSLDQGSQPQHL.

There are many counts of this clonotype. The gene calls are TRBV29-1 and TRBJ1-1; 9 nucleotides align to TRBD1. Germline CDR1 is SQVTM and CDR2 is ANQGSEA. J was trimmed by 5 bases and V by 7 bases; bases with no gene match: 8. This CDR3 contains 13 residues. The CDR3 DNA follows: TGCAGCGCCGCCGGGACAGGGATAACTGAAGCTTTCTTT. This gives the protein CSAAGTGITEAFF.

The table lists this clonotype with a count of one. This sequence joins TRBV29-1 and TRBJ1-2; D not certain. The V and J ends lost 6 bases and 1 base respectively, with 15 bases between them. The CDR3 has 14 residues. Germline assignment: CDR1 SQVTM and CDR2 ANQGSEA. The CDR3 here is CSVDHTFLNYGYTF. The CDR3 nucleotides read TGCAGCGTCGACCACACGTTCCTTAACTATGGCTACACCTTC.

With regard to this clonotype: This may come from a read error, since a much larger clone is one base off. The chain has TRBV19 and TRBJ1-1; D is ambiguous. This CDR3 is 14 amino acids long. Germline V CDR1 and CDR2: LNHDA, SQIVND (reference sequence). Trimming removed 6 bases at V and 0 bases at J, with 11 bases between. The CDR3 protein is CASRVSGVNTEAFF. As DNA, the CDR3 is TGTGCCAGTAGGGTGTCAGGTGTGAACACTGAAGCTTTCTTT.

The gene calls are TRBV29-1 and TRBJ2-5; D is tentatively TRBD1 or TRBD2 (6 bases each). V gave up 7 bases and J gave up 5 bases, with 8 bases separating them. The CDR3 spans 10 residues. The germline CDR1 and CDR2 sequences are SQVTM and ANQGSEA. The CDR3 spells CSGRGETQYF. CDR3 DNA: TGCAGCGGGAGGGGGGAGACCCAGTACTTC.

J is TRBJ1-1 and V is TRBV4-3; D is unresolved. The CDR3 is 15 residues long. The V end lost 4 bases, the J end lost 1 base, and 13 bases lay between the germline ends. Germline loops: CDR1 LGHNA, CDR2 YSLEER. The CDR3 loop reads CASSPDSGRNTEAFF. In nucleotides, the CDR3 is TGCGCCAGCAGCCCTGACTCGGGGAGGAACACTGAAGCTTTCTTT.

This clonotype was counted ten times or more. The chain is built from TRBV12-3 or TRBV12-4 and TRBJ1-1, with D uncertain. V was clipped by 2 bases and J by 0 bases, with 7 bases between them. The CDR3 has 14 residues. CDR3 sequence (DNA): TGTGCCAGCAGTTTAATAGGCATGAACACTGAAGCTTTCTTT. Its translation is CASSLIGMNTEAFF.

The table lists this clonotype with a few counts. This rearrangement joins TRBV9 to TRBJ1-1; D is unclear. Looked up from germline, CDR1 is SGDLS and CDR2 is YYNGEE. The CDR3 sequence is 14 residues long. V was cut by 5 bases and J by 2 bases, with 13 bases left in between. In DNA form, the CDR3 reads TGTGCCAGCAGATGGACGGCCGCCAACACTGAAGCTTTCTTT. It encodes CASRWTAANTEAFF.

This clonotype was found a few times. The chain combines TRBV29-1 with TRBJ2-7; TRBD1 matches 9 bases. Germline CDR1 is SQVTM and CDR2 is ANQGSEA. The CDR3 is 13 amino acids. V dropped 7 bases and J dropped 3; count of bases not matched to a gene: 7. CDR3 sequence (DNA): TGCAGCGCGGGGGTGGGACAGGGCTACGAGCAGTACTTC. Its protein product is CSAGVGQGYEQYF.

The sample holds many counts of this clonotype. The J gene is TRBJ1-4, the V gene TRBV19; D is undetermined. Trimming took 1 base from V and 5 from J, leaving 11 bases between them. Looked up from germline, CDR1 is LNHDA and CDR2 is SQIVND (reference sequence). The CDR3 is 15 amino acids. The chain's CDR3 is CASSIVDRRNEKLFF. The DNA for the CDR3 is TGTGCCAGTAGTATAGTCGATCGGCGGAATGAAAAACTGTTTTTT.

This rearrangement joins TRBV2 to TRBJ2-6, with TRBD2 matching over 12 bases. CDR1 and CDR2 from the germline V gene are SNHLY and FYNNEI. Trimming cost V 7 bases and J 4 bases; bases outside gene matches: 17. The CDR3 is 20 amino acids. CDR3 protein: CASILEASGGANTGANVLTF. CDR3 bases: TGTGCCAGCATCCTGGAGGCTAGCGGGGGGGCGAACACCGGGGCCAACGTCCTGACTTTC.

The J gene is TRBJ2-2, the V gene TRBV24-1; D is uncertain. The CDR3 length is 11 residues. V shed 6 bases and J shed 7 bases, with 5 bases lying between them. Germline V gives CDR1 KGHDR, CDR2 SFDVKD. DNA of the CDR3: TGTGCCACCAGTTCTAGCGGGGAGCTGTTTTTT. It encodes CATSSSGELFF.

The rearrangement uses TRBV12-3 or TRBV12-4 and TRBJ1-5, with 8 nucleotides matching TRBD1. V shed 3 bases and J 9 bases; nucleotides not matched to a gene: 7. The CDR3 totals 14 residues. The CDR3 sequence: CASSFGQGNWPQHF. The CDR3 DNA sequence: TGTGCCAGCAGTTTCGGACAGGGAAATTGGCCCCAGCATTTT.

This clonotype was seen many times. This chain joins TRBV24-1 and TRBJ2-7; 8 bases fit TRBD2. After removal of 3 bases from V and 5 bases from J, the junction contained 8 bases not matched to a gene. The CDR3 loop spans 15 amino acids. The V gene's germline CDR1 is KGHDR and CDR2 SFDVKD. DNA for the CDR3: TGTGCCACCAGTGATCGGGGGGGCAGGGAGGACGAGCAGTACTTC. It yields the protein CATSDRGGREDEQYF.

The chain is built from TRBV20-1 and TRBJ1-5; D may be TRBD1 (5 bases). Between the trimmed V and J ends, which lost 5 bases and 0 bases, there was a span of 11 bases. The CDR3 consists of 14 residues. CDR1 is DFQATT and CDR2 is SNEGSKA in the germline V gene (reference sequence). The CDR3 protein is CSARDRHSNQPQHF. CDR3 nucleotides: TGCAGTGCTCGGGACCGCCATAGCAATCAGCCCCAGCATTTT.

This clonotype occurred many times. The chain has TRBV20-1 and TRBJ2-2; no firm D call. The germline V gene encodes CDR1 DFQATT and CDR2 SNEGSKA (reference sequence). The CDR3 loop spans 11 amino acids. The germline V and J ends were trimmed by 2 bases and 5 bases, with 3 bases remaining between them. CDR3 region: CSARWTGELFF. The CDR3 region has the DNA TGCAGTGCTAGATGGACCGGGGAGCTGTTTTTT.

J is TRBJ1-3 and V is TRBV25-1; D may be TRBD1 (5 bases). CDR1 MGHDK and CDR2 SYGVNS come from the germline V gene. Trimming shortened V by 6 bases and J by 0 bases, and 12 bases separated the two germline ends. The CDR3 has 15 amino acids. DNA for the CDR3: TGTGCCAGCAGAGATCACGGGGGCTCTGGAAACACCATATATTTT. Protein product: CASRDHGGSGNTIYF.

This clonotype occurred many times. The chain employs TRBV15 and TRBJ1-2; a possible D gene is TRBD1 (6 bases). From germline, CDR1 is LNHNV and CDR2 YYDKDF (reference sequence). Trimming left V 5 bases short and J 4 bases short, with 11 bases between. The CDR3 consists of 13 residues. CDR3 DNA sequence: TGTGCCACCAGCGCCGGCAGGGGCTATGGCTACACCTTC. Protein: CATSAGRGYGYTF.

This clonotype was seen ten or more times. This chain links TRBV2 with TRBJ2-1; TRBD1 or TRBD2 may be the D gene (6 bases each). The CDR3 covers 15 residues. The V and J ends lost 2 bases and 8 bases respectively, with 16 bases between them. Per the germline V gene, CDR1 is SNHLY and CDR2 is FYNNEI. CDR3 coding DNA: TGTGCCAGCAGTGAAAGATTTGGGGGGCGCGATGAGCAGTTCTTC. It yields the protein CASSERFGGRDEQFF.

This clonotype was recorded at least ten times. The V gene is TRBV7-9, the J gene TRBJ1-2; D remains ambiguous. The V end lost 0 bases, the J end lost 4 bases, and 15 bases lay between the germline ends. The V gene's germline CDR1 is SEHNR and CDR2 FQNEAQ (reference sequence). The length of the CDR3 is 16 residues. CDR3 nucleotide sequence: TGTGCCAGCAGCTTAGCGTTGGGCAGGATAGGCTATGGCTACACCTTC. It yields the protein CASSLALGRIGYGYTF.

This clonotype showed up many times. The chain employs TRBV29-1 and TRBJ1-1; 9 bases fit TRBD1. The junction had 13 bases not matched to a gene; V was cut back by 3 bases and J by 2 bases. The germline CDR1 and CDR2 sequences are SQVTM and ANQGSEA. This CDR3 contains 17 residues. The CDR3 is CSVDSWGQGTVNTEAFF. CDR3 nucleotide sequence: TGCAGCGTTGATTCCTGGGGACAGGGCACTGTTAACACTGAAGCTTTCTTT.

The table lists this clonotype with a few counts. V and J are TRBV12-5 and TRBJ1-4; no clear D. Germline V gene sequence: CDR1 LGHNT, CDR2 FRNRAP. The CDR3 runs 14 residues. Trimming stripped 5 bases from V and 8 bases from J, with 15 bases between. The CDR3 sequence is CASGMTGGIEKLFF. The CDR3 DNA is TGTGCTAGTGGTATGACCGGAGGAATCGAAAAACTGTTTTTT.

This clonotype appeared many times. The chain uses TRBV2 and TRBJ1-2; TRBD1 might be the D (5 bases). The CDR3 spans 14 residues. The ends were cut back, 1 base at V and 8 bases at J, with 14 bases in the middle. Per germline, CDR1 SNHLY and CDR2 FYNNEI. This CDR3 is CASSEGVRESGYTF. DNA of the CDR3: TGTGCCAGCAGTGAAGGTGTCAGGGAGAGCGGCTACACCTTC.

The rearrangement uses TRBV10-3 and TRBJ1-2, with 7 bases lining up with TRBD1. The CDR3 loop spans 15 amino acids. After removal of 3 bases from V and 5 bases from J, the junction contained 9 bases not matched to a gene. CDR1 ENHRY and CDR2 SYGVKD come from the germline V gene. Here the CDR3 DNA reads TGTGCCATCAGTGATAAGACAGGGCCGTTTTATGGCTACACCTTC. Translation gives CAISDKTGPFYGYTF.

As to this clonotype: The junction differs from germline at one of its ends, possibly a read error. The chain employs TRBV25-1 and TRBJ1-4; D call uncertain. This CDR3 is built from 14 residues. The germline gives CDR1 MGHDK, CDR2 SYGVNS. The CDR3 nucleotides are TGTACCAGCAGAGAAACGGGAGGCAATGAAAAACTGTTTTTT. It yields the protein CTSRETGGNEKLFF. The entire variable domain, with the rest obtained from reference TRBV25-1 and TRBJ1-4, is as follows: EADIYQTPRYLVIGTGKKITLECSQTMGHDKMYWYQQDPGMELHLIHYSYGVNSTEKGDLSSESTVSRIRTEHFPLTLESARPSHTSQYLCTSRETGGNEKLFFGSGTQLSVL.

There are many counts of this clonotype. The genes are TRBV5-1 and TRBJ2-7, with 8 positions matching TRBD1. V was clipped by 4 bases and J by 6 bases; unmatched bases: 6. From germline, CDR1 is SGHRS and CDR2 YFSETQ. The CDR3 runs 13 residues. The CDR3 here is CASSPRQGSEQYF. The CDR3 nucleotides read TGCGCCAGCAGCCCGAGACAGGGGAGCGAGCAGTACTTC. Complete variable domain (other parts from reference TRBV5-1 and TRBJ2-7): KAGVTQTPRYLIKTRGQQVTLSCSPISGHRSVSWYQQTPGQGLQFLFEYFSETQRNKGNFPGRFSGRQFSNSRSEMNVSTLELGDSALYLCASSPRQGSEQYFGPGTRLTVT.

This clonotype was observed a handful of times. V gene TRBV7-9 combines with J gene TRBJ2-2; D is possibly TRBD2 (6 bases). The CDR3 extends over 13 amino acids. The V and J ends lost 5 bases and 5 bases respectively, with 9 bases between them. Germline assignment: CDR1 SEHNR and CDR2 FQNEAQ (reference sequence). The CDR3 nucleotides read TGTGCCAGCAGCGGGGACTTGACCGGGGAGCTGTTTTTT. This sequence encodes CASSGDLTGELFF.

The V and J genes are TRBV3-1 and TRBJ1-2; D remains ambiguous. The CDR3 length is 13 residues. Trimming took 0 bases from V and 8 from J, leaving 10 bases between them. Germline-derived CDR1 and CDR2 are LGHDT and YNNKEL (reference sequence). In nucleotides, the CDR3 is TGTGCCAGCAGCCAAGATAGAACGACGGGCTACACCTTC. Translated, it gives CASSQDRTTGYTF. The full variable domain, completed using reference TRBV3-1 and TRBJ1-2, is DTAVSQTPKYLVTQMGNDKSIKCEQNLGHDTMYWYKQDSKKFLKIMFSYNNKELIINETVPNRFSPKSPDKAHLNLHINSLELGDSAVYFCASSQDRTTGYTFGSGTRLTVV.

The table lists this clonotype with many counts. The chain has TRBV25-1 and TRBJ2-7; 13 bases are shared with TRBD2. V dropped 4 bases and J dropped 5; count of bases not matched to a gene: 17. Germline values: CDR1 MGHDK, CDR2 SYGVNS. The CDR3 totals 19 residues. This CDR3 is CASSGPHRTSGSEVHEQYF. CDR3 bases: TGTGCCAGCAGTGGTCCCCATCGGACTAGCGGGAGTGAGGTACACGAGCAGTACTTC.